This T cell receptor (beta chain) was found in a study of control samples from healthy donors and cancer patients. Deletions cut 0 bases from V and 9 bases from J, with 9 bases between. The CDR3 has 13 amino acids. Per germline, CDR1 WNHNN and CDR2 SYGVQD (reference sequence). Generated by immunoSEQ multiplex PCR, the TCRdb table keeps only in-frame clones and is missing some. Found here are tens of thousands of clones, 85% to 90% of them singletons; the top ten hold under 2.5%. The sequencing sample was made of PBMCs. The receptor was derived from a woman in her fifties or sixties with head and neck cancer. The V gene is TRBV10-1, the J gene TRBJ2-1; no clear D gene. CDR3 sequence (DNA): TGCGCCAGCAGTGAGTCGTTCAGCAGTGAGCAGTTCTTC. This codes for CASSESFSSEQFF.